One sample yielded the 14 T cell receptor beta chains listed below, sequenced in a study of T cell repertoires in cytomegalovirus infection (dated by TCRdb to about 2019). Sequenced on an Illumina HiSeq 1500. TCRdb redid the processing of the public reads, applying fastp at Q25 and MiXCR, and retained in-frame beta chains. Rows merge per CDR3 protein into single entries with the most common DNA and genes. The sample profile shows about 310,000 distinct CDR3 sequences; 9.6% of them were found once. The biggest ten clones account for less than 3% of the sample. Sequenced: PBMCs. The receptors originated from a human donor in good health (CMV status not recorded). Some clones in this sample may be carry-over from other donors' samples.

Many counts were recorded for this clonotype. The chain recombines TRBV7-2 with TRBJ2-2; D is unclear. The V gene's germline CDR1 is SGHTA and CDR2 FQGNSA. V gave up 2 bases and J gave up 6 bases, with 4 bases separating them. The CDR3 sequence is 12 residues long. The CDR3 region is CASSLWPGELFF. In DNA form, the CDR3 reads TGTGCCAGCAGCTTATGGCCCGGGGAGCTGTTTTTT.

This clonotype was counted ten times or more. This sequence joins TRBV7-3 and TRBJ2-1, with D possibly TRBD2 on 5 matching bases. Per germline, CDR1 SGHTA and CDR2 FQGTGA. The CDR3 is made up of 14 amino acids. Trimming pared 5 bases from V and 5 bases from J, leaving 13 bases between. This chain's CDR3 is CASSPRAANNEQFF. CDR3 sequence (DNA): TGTGCCAGCAGCCCCCGAGCGGCCAACAATGAGCAGTTCTTC.

CDR3 loop: CASSLRRGEAFF. CDR3 DNA sequence: TGTGCCAGTAGTCTCCGGCGCGGTGAAGCTTTCTTT. V and J are TRBV19 and TRBJ1-1; D not resolved. Germline CDR1 is LNHDA and CDR2 is SQIVND (reference sequence). The CDR3 is made up of 12 amino acids. V gave up 5 bases and J gave up 7 bases, with 11 bases separating them. Full variable domain (remainder filled in from reference TRBV19 and TRBJ1-1): DGGITQSPKYLFRKEGQNVTLSCEQNLNHDAMYWYRQDPGQGLRLIYYSQIVNDFQKGDIAEGYSVSREKKESFPLTVTSAQKNPTAFYLCASSLRRGEAFFGQGTRLTVV.

Only a few counts were recorded for this clonotype. V and J are TRBV7-9 and TRBJ2-7, with D tentatively TRBD1 (6 bases). V was trimmed by 6 bases and J by 4 bases, leaving 13 bases between them. The CDR3 runs 13 residues. CDR1 and CDR2 (germline): SEHNR, FQNEAQ (reference sequence). CDR3 DNA sequence: TGTGCCAGCAGTCCGGTGACAGGATACGAGCAGTACTTC. It yields the protein CASSPVTGYEQYF. The entire variable domain, with the rest obtained from reference TRBV7-9 and TRBJ2-7, is as follows: DTGVSQNPRHKITKRGQNVTFRCDPISEHNRLYWYRQTLGQGPEFLTYFQNEAQLEKSRLLSDRFSAERPKGSFSTLEIQRTEQGDSAMYLCASSPVTGYEQYFGPGTRLTVT.

Many counts were recorded for this clonotype. The J gene is TRBJ2-7, the V gene TRBV6-1, with unresolved D. The CDR3 covers 13 residues. The V end lost 1 base, the J end lost 3 bases, and 7 bases lay between the germline ends. CDR1 and CDR2 (germline): MNHNS, SASEGT. The CDR3 nucleotides read TGTGCCAGCAGTGAAGTAACACTCTACGAGCAGTACGTC. Its protein product is CASSEVTLYEQYV.

This clonotype has ten or more counts. The genes are TRBV6-2 or TRBV6-3 and TRBJ2-1; D gene uncertain. Germline assignment: CDR1 MNHEY and CDR2 SVGEGT. Trimming cost V 5 bases and J 8 bases, with 10 bases left between them. The CDR3 loop spans 12 amino acids. The CDR3 DNA is TGTGCCAGCAGTCCCCCGGCAGATGAGCAGTTCTTC. It encodes CASSPPADEQFF.

This clonotype was counted at least ten times. V is TRBV28 and J is TRBJ1-4; 9 bases map to TRBD1. Germline V lookup: CDR1 MDHEN, CDR2 SYDVKM. The CDR3 runs 16 residues. After removal of 5 bases from V and 10 bases from J, the junction contained 14 bases not matched to a gene. The CDR3 loop is CASSQPTGGGPGKLFF. The CDR3 nucleotides are TGTGCCAGCAGTCAACCGACAGGGGGGGGGCCCGGAAAACTGTTTTTT.

This clonotype was seen at least ten times. The V and J genes are TRBV6-2 or TRBV6-3 and TRBJ2-5, with TRBD2 matching 10 bases. The V and J ends lost 2 bases and 4 bases, in that order; junction bases with no gene match: 7. Germline assignment: CDR1 MNHEY and CDR2 SVGEGT. The CDR3 has 16 residues. The CDR3 spells CASSYPRLAGVETQYF. In nucleotides, the CDR3 is TGTGCCAGCAGTTACCCCCGGCTAGCGGGGGTAGAGACCCAGTACTTC.

The table lists this clonotype with a count of one. This rearrangement joins TRBV12-3 or TRBV12-4 to TRBJ2-7; 7 positions match TRBD1. V lost 5 bases to trimming and J lost 6 bases; unmatched junction nucleotides: 4. The CDR3 is 12 amino acids. CDR3 sequence reads: CASSLRQGEQYF. The CDR3 coding sequence is TGTGCCAGCAGTCTTCGACAGGGCGAGCAGTACTTC.

This clonotype appeared many times. The gene calls are TRBV12-3 or TRBV12-4 and TRBJ1-3, with TRBD1 matching 7 bases. V lost 3 bases and J lost 2; bases outside the gene matches: 7. This CDR3 is 16 amino acids long. The CDR3 spells CASSFGQGDPGNTIYF. CDR3 bases: TGTGCCAGCAGTTTCGGCCAGGGGGACCCTGGAAACACCATATATTTT.

This clonotype came up many times. The rearrangement uses TRBV12-3 or TRBV12-4 and TRBJ1-2, with D possibly TRBD1 on 6 matching bases. Trimming took 6 bases from V and 8 from J, leaving 25 bases between them. The CDR3 length is 16 residues. The CDR3 sequence: CASSPWDMAGEGGYTF. CDR3 nucleotides: TGTGCCAGCAGCCCTTGGGACATGGCTGGCGAGGGCGGCTACACCTTC.

This clonotype was detected many times. V gene TRBV7-2 combines with J gene TRBJ1-1; weak D call: TRBD1 (5 bases). The CDR3 totals 13 residues. V was cut by 2 bases and J by 4 bases, with 8 bases left in between. Germline CDR1 and CDR2: SGHTA and FQGNSA. For the CDR3, the DNA is TGTGCCAGCAGCTTACATAGGGGCACTGAAGCTTTCTTT. Translating it yields CASSLHRGTEAFF.

In this sample, this clonotype turned up many times. The gene calls are TRBV7-3 and TRBJ1-4; D not resolved. The V and J ends lost 5 bases and 7 bases respectively, with 11 bases between them. The CDR3 extends over 13 amino acids. Germline lookup yields CDR1 SGHTA and CDR2 FQGTGA. In DNA form, the CDR3 reads TGTGCCAGCAGCGTAAAGTTAGGTGAAAAACTGTTTTTT. Translating it yields CASSVKLGEKLFF.

This clonotype was seen many times. V gene TRBV6-5 combines with J gene TRBJ2-5; 10 positions agree with TRBD2. The CDR3 length is 17 residues. The germline gives CDR1 MNHEY, CDR2 SVGAGI. V shed 0 bases, J shed 2 bases, and the junction held 6 bases outside the gene matches. The CDR3 nucleotides read TGTGCCAGCAGTTACTCGTTAGCGGGGGGCCCGCAAGAGACCCAGTACTTC. Protein sequence: CASSYSLAGGPQETQYF.